Below, one TCR beta chain is given with its context. The CDR3 runs to 15 residues. Germline V gene lookup returns CDR1 SGHTA and CDR2 FQGNSA. V was trimmed by 3 bases and J by 0 bases, leaving 9 bases between them. Method: immunoSEQ multiplex PCR; TCRdb's copy keeps in-frame clones and lacks some. Of fewer than 450,000 clones in the sample, approximately 90% were seen once. Ages ranged from roughly 18 to 100 years, with residence in about 24 US areas. The sample originates from a study of blood T cell repertoires in COVID-19. Study-wide context: Donors in the United States, Italy and Spain gave samples during acute or convalescent COVID-19. PBMCs, B-cell-depleted T cells, or T cells were the source of the cDNA or gDNA that made up the material.

This TCR derives from a woman aged 18-29 years who had recovered from COVID-19. This chain connects TRBV7-2 to TRBJ1-5; no reliable D call. The sequenced sample was PBMCs or T cells enriched from blood (not recorded which). The CDR3 spells CASSFSSGSNQPQHF. CDR3 nucleotide sequence: TGTGCCAGCAGCTTCTCTTCAGGTAGCAATCAGCCCCAGCATTTT.